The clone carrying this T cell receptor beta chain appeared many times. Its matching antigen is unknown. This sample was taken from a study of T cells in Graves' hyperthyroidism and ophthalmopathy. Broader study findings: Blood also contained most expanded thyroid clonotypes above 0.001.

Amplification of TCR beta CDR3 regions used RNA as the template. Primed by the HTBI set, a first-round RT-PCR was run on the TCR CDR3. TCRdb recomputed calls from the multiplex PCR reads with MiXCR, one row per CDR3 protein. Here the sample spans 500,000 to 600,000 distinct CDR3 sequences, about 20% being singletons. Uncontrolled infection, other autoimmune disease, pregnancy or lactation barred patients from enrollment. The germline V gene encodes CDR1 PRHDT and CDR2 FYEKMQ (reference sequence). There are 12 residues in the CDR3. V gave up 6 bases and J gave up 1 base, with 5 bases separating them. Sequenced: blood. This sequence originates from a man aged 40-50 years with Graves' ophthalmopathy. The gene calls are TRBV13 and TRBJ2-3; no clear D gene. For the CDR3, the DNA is TGTGCCAGCAGAGAGGGCACAGATACGCAGTATTTT. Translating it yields CASREGTDTQYF.